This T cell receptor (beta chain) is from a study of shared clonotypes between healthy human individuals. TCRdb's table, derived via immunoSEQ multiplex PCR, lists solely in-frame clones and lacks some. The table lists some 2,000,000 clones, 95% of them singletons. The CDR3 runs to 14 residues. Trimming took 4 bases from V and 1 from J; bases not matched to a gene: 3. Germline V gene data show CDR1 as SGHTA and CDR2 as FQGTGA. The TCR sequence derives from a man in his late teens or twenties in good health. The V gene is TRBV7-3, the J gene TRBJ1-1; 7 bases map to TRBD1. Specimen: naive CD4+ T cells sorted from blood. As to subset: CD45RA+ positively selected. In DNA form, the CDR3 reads TGTGCCAGCAGCTCGAACAGGGGGAACACTGAAGCTTTCTTT. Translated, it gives CASSSNRGNTEAFF.